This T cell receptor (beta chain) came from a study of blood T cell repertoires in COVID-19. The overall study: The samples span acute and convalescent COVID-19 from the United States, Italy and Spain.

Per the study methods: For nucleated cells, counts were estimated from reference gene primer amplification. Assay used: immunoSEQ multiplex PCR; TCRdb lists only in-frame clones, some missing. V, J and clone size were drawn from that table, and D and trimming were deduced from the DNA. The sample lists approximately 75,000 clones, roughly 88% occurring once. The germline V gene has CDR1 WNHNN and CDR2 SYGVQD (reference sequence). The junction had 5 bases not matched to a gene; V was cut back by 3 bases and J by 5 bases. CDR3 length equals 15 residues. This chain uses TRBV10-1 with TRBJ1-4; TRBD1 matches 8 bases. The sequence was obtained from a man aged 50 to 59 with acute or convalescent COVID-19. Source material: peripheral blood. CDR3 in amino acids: CASSERTGYNEKLFF. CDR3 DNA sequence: TGCGCCAGCAGTGAACGGACAGGGTACAATGAAAAACTGTTTTTT.